These T cell receptor beta chains were read from a single sample in a study of STAT5B mutations in CD4+ large granular lymphocyte leukemia. Only in-frame clones appear in the TCRdb table, and some are missing; sequencing was by immunoSEQ multiplex PCR. The table shows approximately 30,000 clones, with 76% occurring only once. The sequencing input was CD4+ T cells from blood buffy coats. These TCRs come from a human donor in good health. Each CDR3 is given with its conserved first and last residue. Each record gives: V gene, D gene, J gene, clone size, CDR3 protein, CDR3 DNA. D genes are given only for firm matches. Part of the rows lack a size; the others show once, few, many or a class for expanded clones.

TRBV5-1	-	TRBJ2-7	-	CASSLGHQFYEQYF	TGCGCCAGCAGCTTGGGGCACCAGTTCTACGAGCAGTACTTC
TRBV11-2	-	TRBJ1-5	few	CASSFGGHQPQHF	TGTGCCAGCAGCTTTGGAGGTCATCAGCCCCAGCATTTT
TRBV10-3	TRBD1	TRBJ1-3	-	CAIRDPRGTGQPGAAGNTIYF	TGTGCCATCAGGGACCCAAGGGGGACAGGACAGCCTGGGGCCGCTGGAAACACCATATATTTT
TRBV6-1	-	TRBJ2-7	-	CASSEGVLGYEQYF	TGTGCCAGCAGTGAGGGGGTCCTGGGCTACGAGCAGTACTTC
TRBV5-1	TRBD2	TRBJ2-7	-	CASSLVKSLGGDTRAYEQYF	TGCGCCAGCAGCTTGGTTAAGTCCCTTGGGGGGGATACCAGGGCCTACGAGCAGTACTTC
TRBV19	TRBD1	TRBJ2-1	-	CASSPRTGSSYNEQFF	TGTGCCAGTAGTCCCCGGACAGGGAGCTCCTACAATGAGCAGTTCTTC
TRBV15	-	TRBJ1-1	few	CATSRASGGYLNTEAFF	TGTGCCACCAGCAGAGCCTCGGGGGGGTACTTGAACACTGAAGCTTTCTTT
TRBV10-3	TRBD1	TRBJ1-2	-	CAIGQGGGGYTF	TGTGCCATCGGACAGGGGGGGGGTGGCTACACCTTC
TRBV10-3	-	TRBJ2-3	-	CAIREDTISSDTQYF	TGTGCCATCAGAGAGGACACAATAAGTTCAGATACGCAGTATTTT
TRBV7-9	-	TRBJ2-3	-	CASSPPVSLRVDTQYF	TGTGCCAGCAGCCCGCCGGTCTCGTTAAGAGTAGATACGCAGTATTTT
TRBV6-6	-	TRBJ2-7	-	CASSYSNEQYF	TGTGCCAGCAGTTACTCGAACGAGCAGTACTTC
TRBV28	TRBD2	TRBJ2-7	-	CASSPPGGGSYEQYF	TGTGCCAGCAGTCCCCCCGGGGGGGGCTCCTACGAGCAGTACTTC
TRBV5-5	-	TRBJ2-3	-	CASSPRPDLRYTDTQYF	TGTGCCAGCAGCCCGCGACCGGACTTAAGATACACAGATACGCAGTATTTT
TRBV6-4	-	TRBJ2-2	-	CASSDSMTKRGTVNTGELFF	TGTGCCAGCAGTGACTCGATGACTAAGCGGGGGACAGTGAACACCGGGGAGCTGTTTTTT
TRBV5-1	-	TRBJ1-1	-	CASTLNTEAFF	TGCGCCAGCACACTGAACACTGAAGCTTTCTTT
TRBV6-6	-	TRBJ1-5	-	CASSYPTRSPQHF	TGTGCCAGCAGTTACCCGACCAGGTCGCCCCAGCATTTT
TRBV5-1	-	TRBJ2-3	-	CASSLGDTTDTQYF	TGCGCCAGCAGCTTGGGCGACACGACAGATACGCAGTATTTT
TRBV7-3	-	TRBJ1-1	few	CASSPRGQANTEAFF	TGTGCCAGCAGCCCTCGGGGACAAGCGAACACTGAAGCTTTCTTT
TRBV20-1	-	TRBJ2-1	-	CSATSEGEQFF	TGCAGTGCTACCTCCGAGGGGGAGCAGTTCTTC
TRBV5-5	-	TRBJ1-5	-	CASSLDLSNQPQHF	TGTGCCAGCAGCTTGGACCTCAGCAATCAGCCCCAGCATTTT
TRBV11-2	TRBD2	TRBJ2-2	-	CASSRLGGLAGGTGELFF	TGTGCCAGCAGCCGCTTGGGGGGACTAGCGGGAGGCACCGGGGAGCTGTTTTTT
TRBV5-1	-	TRBJ2-3	once	CASSTGLITDTQYF	TGCGCCAGCAGCACGGGACTTATCACAGATACGCAGTATTTT
TRBV18	-	TRBJ1-1	-	CASSRQSHTEAFF	TGTGCCAGCTCACGACAGTCCCACACTGAAGCTTTCTTT
TRBV5-5	TRBD1	TRBJ1-2	-	CASSLGTGVNYGYTF	TGTGCCAGCAGCTTGGGGACAGGGGTTAACTATGGCTACACCTTC
TRBV7-2	TRBD1	TRBJ2-7	-	CASSRWTGPYEQYF	TGTGCCAGCAGCAGATGGACAGGGCCCTACGAGCAGTACTTC
TRBV11-2	-	TRBJ1-5	-	CASSLDMGYQPQHF	TGTGCCAGCAGCTTAGATATGGGTTATCAGCCCCAGCATTTT
TRBV5-6	TRBD1	TRBJ1-1	-	CASSLTGGDFDTEAFF	TGTGCCAGCAGCTTGACAGGGGGCGATTTCGACACTGAAGCTTTCTTT
TRBV5-1	TRBD1	TRBJ1-2	-	CASSLAAGQGILGYTF	TGCGCCAGCAGCTTGGCCGCGGGACAGGGGATTTTGGGCTACACCTTC
TRBV5-1	TRBD2	TRBJ2-7	-	CASSLASGSHEQYF	TGCGCCAGCAGCTTGGCTAGCGGGAGTCACGAGCAGTACTTC
TRBV29-1	-	TRBJ1-1	few	CSVNPAGYGNTEAFF	TGCAGCGTTAACCCAGCAGGGTATGGCAACACTGAAGCTTTCTTT
TRBV18	-	TRBJ1-2	few	CASSPGILGYTF	TGTGCCAGCTCACCGGGGATTCTTGGCTACACCTTC
TRBV29-1	-	TRBJ1-4	medium-sized	CSVEDRKKGEKLFF	TGCAGCGTTGAAGATCGGAAAAAGGGGGAAAAACTGTTTTTT
TRBV2	TRBD1	TRBJ1-1	few	CASRWTGVGTEAFF	TGTGCCAGCAGGTGGACAGGGGTGGGCACTGAAGCTTTCTTT
TRBV7-3	TRBD1	TRBJ2-1	-	CASSPDRGSYNEQFF	TGTGCCAGCAGTCCAGACAGGGGCTCCTACAATGAGCAGTTCTTC
TRBV7-2	TRBD2	TRBJ2-1	-	CASSFGTSGGVREQFF	TGTGCCAGCAGCTTCGGGACTAGCGGGGGGGTACGTGAGCAGTTCTTC
TRBV10-1	-	TRBJ2-1	once	CASSESQATAPLQFF	TGCGCCAGCAGTGAGTCACAGGCGACTGCACCCTTACAGTTCTTC
TRBV7-2	-	TRBJ1-1	-	CASRRQTNTEAFF	TGTGCCAGCAGGCGGCAAACGAACACTGAAGCTTTCTTT
TRBV7-2	TRBD2	TRBJ2-5	few	CASSLSGGETQYF	TGTGCCAGCAGCCTTAGCGGGGGAGAGACCCAGTACTTC
TRBV29-1	-	TRBJ1-1	-	CSADRNTEAFF	TGCAGCGCCGACAGGAACACTGAAGCTTTCTTT
TRBV5-1	TRBD2	TRBJ2-4	-	CASSFTLAGGVKNIQYF	TGCGCCAGCAGCTTCACATTAGCGGGAGGGGTCAAAAACATTCAGTACTTC
TRBV7-2	-	TRBJ2-7	-	CASSPQSTDEQYF	TGTGCCAGCAGCCCCCAGAGTACAGACGAGCAGTACTTC
TRBV21-1	-	TRBJ2-2	-	CASSKEVLNTGELFF	TGTGCCAGCAGCAAAGAAGTTCTCAACACCGGGGAGCTGTTTTTT
TRBV18	-	TRBJ2-5	-	CASRDAGAQRFQETQYF	TGTGCCAGTCGCGATGCGGGGGCGCAGCGGTTCCAAGAGACCCAGTACTTC
TRBV15	TRBD1	TRBJ1-5	-	CATSTRTGEVPQHF	TGTGCCACCAGCACCAGGACAGGGGAGGTGCCCCAGCATTTT
TRBV10-3	-	TRBJ2-7	-	CAISESFSYEQYF	TGTGCCATCAGTGAGTCGTTCTCCTACGAGCAGTACTTC
TRBV10-3	-	TRBJ2-7	-	CAISESRPGTSGEQYF	TGTGCCATCAGTGAGTCGAGGCCGGGAACGTCGGGAGAGCAGTACTTC
TRBV6-6	-	TRBJ1-5	once	CAIMPAPNQPQHF	TGTGCCATTATGCCGGCACCTAATCAGCCCCAGCATTTT
TRBV5-4	-	TRBJ2-7	-	CASSRNPGVPEQYF	TGTGCCAGCAGCCGAAACCCGGGGGTCCCCGAGCAGTACTTC
TRBV19	TRBD1	TRBJ2-4	once	CASSMTGVLAKNIQYF	TGTGCCAGTAGTATGACAGGGGTCCTAGCCAAAAACATTCAGTACTTC
TRBV5-1	-	TRBJ1-2	-	CASSGQGHYGYTF	TGCGCCAGCAGTGGCCAGGGACACTATGGCTACACCTTC
TRBV27	-	TRBJ1-2	once	CASTENGQTYGYTF	TGTGCCAGCACCGAAAACGGACAGACCTATGGCTACACCTTC
TRBV7-2	-	TRBJ2-2	-	CASSFKGGPGELFF	TGTGCCAGCAGCTTCAAGGGTGGTCCCGGGGAGCTGTTTTTT
TRBV11-2	-	TRBJ2-7	-	CASSLEDYEQYF	TGTGCCAGCAGCTTAGAGGACTACGAGCAGTACTTC
TRBV7-8	TRBD1	TRBJ1-6	-	CASSMPRQGNNSPLHF	TGTGCCAGCAGCATGCCGCGACAGGGGAATAATTCACCCCTCCACTTT
TRBV5-1	-	TRBJ2-5	-	CASRKETQYF	TGCGCCAGCAGGAAAGAGACCCAGTACTTC
TRBV2	-	TRBJ2-5	-	CASSEFSMQETQYF	TGTGCCAGCAGTGAATTCTCCATGCAAGAGACCCAGTACTTC
TRBV2	TRBD1	TRBJ1-6	few	CASSEAAGGHSPLHF	TGTGCCAGCAGTGAAGCGGCAGGGGGCCACTCACCCCTCCACTTT
TRBV18	-	TRBJ2-7	-	CASSQGRNNYEQYF	TGTGCCAGCTCGCAGGGAAGAAATAACTACGAGCAGTACTTC
TRBV19	-	TRBJ1-5	few	CASTGNNQPQHF	TGTGCCAGTACCGGGAACAATCAGCCCCAGCATTTT